This T cell receptor (beta chain) was documented in a study of Graves' ophthalmopathy and Graves' hyperthyroidism. Study context: Upon initial diagnosis and before any treatment, peripheral blood was collected. Overall study results and limits: Clonotypes were expanded in thyroid at above 0.001 frequency, and most also appeared in blood. Prediction of ophthalmopathy progression reached roughly 68% sensitivity and roughly 72% specificity.

This clonotype has a count of ten or more. The antigen is undetermined. As the template, RNA transcripts were used to amplify TCR beta CDR3 regions. The first round was an RT-PCR with HTBI primers, and the second round was a multiplex PCR. TCRdb reprocessed the multiplex PCR reads with MiXCR, giving one entry per CDR3 protein. The sample shows some 170,000 distinct CDR3 sequences, around 40% of them seen only once. This TCR was sampled from a man aged 25-45 years with Graves' ophthalmopathy. Sample: peripheral blood.

This CDR3 is CASSPGTGANGYTF. DNA for the CDR3: TGTGCCAGCAGTCCAGGGACAGGGGCTAATGGCTACACCTTC. V usage is TRBV2 and J usage is TRBJ1-2; TRBD1 agrees at 10 bases. CDR1 is SNHLY and CDR2 is FYNNEI in the germline V gene. The CDR3 runs 14 residues. The V and J ends lost 5 bases and 6 bases, in that order; junction bases with no gene match: 6.